This TCR beta chain was retrieved from a study of T cell clones after liver transplantation. CD3+CD4+ and CD3+CD8+ cells were FACS-sorted from thawed unstimulated PBMCs. A remark on this clone: Its specificity is unknown.

Trimming cost V 3 bases and J 1 base, with 12 bases left between them. Germline V gene data show CDR1 as KGHSH and CDR2 as LQKENI. The CDR3 totals 16 residues. Whole-study results and caveats: Low donor cell numbers restricted donor-reactive repertoire measurement in two subjects.

Clones were read by immunoSEQ multiplex PCR, and TCRdb kept only the in-frame ones, dropping some. The sample yields approximately 72,000 clones, about 88% seen once. This sequence originates from a human donor who received a liver transplant. This chain links TRBV18 with TRBJ2-2, with D hard to call. This material consisted of CD4+ T cells from blood, taken before liver transplant. DNA of the CDR3: TGTGCCAGCTCACCCCTGGTGAAGGGGAACACCGGGGAGCTGTTTTTT. Translated: CASSPLVKGNTGELFF.